Described below is a single TCR beta chain sequence and its context. Its antigen remains unidentified. The V gene lost 0 bases and the J gene lost 4 bases, with 12 bases spanning the gap. Germline CDR1 reads SGHVS; CDR2 reads FQNEAQ. The CDR3 contains 15 residues. This sample was included in a study of brain T cells in children with intractable seizures. Sequencing used immunoSEQ multiplex PCR; TCRdb keeps in-frame clones, though not all of them. The data hold approximately 77,000 clones, with about 93% observed a single time. General study points: Only CDR3 sequence similarity suggested viral specificity, without known HCMV serostatus. Clones missing pre-surgery may reflect undersampling of that blood sample.

The sequenced cases were selected for having the highest brain T cell transcript signatures. The sample was peripheral blood, taken at surgery. The chain carries TRBV7-8 and TRBJ1-2; D is unresolved. The receptor's source is a boy less than two years old with tuberous sclerosis and intractable seizures. CDR3 in amino acids: CASSLARDPGYGYTF. CDR3 in DNA: TGTGCCAGCAGCTTAGCGCGGGATCCCGGCTATGGCTACACCTTC.